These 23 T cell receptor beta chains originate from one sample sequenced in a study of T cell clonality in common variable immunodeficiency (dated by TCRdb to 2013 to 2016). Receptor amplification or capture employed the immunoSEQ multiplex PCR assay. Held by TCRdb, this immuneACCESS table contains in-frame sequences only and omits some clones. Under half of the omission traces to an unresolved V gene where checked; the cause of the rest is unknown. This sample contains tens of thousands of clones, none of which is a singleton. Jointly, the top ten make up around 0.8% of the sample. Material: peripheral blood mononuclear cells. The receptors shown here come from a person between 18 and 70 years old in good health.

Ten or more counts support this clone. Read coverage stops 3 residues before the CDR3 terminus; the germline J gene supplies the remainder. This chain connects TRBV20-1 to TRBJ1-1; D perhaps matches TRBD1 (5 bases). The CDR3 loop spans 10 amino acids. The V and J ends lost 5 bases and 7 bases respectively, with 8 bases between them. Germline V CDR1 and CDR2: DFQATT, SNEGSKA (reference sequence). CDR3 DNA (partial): TGCAGTGCTGGACACCTTGAA. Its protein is CSAGHLE. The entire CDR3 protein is CSAGHLEAFF.

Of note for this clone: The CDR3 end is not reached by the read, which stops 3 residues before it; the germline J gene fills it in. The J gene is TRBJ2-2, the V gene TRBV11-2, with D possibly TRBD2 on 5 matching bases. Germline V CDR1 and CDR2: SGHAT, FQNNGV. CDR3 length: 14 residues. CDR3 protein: CASSLWETNEKLFF. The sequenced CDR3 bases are TGTGCCAGCAGCTTATGGGAGACTAATGAAAAG.

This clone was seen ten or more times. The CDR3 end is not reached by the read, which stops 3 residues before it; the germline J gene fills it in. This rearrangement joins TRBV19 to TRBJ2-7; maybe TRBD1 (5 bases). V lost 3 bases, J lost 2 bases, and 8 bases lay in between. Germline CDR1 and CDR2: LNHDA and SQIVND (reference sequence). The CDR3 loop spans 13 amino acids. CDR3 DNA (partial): TGTGCCAGTAGTATGGGGCTGCCCTACGAG. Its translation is CASSMGLPYE. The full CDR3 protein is CASSMGLPYEQYF.

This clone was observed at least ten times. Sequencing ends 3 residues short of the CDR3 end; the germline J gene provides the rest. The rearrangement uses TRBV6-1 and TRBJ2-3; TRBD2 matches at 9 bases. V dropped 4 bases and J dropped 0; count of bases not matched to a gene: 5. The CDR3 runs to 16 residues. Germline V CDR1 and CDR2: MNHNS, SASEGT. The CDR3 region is CASSGRTSESTDTQYF. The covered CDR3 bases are TGTGCCAGCAGTGGCAGGACTAGCGAGAGCACAGATACG.

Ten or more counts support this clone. CDR3 amino acids: CASSTSPSHVHNEQFF. The sequenced part of the CDR3 DNA is TGTGCCAGCAGCACTTCACCGTCTCATGTCCACAATGAG. The J gene is TRBJ2-1, the V gene TRBV12-3 or TRBV12-4; D not resolved. The sequenced fragment ends 3 residues before the CDR3 boundary, so the rest is inferred from the germline J gene. Trimming stripped 6 bases from V and 5 bases from J, with 20 bases between. The CDR3 contains 16 residues.

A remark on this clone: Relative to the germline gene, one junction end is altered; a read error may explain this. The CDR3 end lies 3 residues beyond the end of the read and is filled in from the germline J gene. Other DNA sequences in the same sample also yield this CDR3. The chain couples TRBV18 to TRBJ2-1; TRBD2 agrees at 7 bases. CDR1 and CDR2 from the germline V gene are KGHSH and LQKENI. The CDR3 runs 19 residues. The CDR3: CASSPRASSGTSSYNEQFF. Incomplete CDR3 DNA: TGCGCCAGCTCACCACGTGCGTCCAGCGGGACGAGCTCCTACAATGAG.

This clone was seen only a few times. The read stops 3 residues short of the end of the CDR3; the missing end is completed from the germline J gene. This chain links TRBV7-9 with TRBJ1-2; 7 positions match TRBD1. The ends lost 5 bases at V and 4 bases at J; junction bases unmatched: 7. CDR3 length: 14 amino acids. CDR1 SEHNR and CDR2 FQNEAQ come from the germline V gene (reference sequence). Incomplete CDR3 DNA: TGTGCCAGCAGCGCAGGGGGAGGGAGCTATGGC. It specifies CASSAGGGSYG. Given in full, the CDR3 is CASSAGGGSYGYTF.

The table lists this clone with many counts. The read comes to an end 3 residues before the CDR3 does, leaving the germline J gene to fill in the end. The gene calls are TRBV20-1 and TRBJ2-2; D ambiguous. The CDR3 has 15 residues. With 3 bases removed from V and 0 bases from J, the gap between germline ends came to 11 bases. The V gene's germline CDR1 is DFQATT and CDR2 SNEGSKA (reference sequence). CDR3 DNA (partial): TGCAGTGCTAGGGTCCAGATTTCGAACACCGGGGAG. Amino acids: CSARVQISNTGE. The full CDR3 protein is CSARVQISNTGELFF.

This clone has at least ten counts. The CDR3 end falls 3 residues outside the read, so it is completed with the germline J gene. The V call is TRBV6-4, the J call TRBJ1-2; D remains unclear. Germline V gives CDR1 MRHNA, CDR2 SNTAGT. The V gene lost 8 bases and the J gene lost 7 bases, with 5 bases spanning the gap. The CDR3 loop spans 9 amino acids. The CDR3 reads CASRAGYTF. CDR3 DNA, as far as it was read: TGTGCCAGCCGAGCTGGC.

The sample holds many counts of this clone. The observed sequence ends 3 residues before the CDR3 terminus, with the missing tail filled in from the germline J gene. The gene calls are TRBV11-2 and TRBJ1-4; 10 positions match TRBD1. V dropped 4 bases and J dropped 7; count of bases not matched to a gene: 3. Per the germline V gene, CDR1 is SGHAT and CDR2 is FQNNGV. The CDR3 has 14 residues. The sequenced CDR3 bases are TGTGCCAGCAGCTGGGGGACAGGGGTTGAAAAA. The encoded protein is CASSWGTGVEK. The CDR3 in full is CASSWGTGVEKLFF.

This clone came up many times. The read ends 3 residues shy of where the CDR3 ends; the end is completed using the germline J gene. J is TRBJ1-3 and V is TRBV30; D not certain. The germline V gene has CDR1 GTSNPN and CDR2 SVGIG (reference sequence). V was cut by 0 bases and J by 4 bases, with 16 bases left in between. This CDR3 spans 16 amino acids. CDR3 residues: CAWSVLVAGAGNTIYF. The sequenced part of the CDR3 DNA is TGTGCCTGGAGTGTACTTGTCGCGGGAGCGGGAAACACC. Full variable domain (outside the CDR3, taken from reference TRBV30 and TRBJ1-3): SQTIHQWPATLVQPVGSPLSLECTVEGTSNPNLYWYRQAAGRGLQLLFYSVGIGQISSEVPQNLSASRPQDRQFILSSKKLLLSDSGFYLCAWSVLVAGAGNTIYFGEGSWLTVV.

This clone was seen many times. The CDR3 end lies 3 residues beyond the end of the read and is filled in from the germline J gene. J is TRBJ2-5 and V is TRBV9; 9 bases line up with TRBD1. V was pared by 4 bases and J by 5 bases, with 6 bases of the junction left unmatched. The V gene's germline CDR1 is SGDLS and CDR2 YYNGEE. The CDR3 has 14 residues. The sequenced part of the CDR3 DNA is TGTGCCAGCAGCTTCCGGGACAGGGCCGAGACC. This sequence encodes CASSFRDRAET. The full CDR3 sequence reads CASSFRDRAETQYF.

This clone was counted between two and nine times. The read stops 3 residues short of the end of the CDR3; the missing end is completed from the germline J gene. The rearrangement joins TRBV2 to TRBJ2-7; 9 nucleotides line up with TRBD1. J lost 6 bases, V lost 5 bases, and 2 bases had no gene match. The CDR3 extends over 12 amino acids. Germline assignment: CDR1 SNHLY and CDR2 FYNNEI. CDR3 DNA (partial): TGTGCCAGCAGTCAGGACAGGGGCGAG. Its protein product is CASSQDRGE. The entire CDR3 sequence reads CASSQDRGEQYF.

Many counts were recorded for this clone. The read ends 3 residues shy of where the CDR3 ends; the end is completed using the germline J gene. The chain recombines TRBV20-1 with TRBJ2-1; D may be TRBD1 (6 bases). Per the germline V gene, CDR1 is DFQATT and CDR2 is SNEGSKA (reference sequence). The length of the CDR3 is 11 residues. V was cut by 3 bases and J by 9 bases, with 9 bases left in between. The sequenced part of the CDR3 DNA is TGCAGTGCTAGTCTAGGGGGTGAG. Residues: CSASLGGE. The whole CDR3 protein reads CSASLGGEQFF.

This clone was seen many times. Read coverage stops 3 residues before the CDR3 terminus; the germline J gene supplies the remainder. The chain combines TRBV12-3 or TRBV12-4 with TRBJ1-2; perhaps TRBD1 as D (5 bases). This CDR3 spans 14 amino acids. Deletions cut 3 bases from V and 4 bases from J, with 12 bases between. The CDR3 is CASSFTGSPYGYTF. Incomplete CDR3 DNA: TGTGCCAGCAGTTTTACAGGTTCCCCCTATGGC.

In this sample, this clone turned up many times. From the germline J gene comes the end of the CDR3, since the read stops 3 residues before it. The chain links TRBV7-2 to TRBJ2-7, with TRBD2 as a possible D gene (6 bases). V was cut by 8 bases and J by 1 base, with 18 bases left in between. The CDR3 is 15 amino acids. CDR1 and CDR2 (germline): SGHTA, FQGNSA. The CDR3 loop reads CASELTSHPSYEQYF. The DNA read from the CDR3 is TGTGCCAGCGAGCTGACTAGTCACCCTTCCTACGAG.

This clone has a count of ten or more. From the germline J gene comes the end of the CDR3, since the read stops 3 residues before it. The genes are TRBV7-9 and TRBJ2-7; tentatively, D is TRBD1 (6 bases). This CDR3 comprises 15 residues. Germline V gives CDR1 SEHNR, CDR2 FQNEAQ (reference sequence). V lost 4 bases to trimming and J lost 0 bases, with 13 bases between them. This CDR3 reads CASSSPGTSSYEQYF. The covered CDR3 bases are TGTGCCAGCAGCTCCCCCGGGACAAGCTCCTACGAG.

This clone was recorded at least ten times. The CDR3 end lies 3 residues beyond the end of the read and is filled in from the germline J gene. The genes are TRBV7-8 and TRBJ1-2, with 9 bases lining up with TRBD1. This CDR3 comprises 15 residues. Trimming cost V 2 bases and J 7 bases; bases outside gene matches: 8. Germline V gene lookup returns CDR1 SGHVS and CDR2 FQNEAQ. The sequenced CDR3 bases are TGTGCCAGCAGCTTACAGGGACAGGGCGTCGGTGGC. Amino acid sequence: CASSLQGQGVGG. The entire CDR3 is CASSLQGQGVGGYTF.

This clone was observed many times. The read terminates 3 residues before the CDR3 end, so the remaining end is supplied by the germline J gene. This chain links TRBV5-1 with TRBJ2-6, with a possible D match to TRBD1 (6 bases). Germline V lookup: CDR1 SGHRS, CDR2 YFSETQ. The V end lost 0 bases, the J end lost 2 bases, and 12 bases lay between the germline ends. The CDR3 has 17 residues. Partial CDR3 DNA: TGCGCCAGCAGCTTGGAACAGGGCTTAACTGGGGCCAACGTC. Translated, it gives CASSLEQGLTGANV. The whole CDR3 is CASSLEQGLTGANVLTF.

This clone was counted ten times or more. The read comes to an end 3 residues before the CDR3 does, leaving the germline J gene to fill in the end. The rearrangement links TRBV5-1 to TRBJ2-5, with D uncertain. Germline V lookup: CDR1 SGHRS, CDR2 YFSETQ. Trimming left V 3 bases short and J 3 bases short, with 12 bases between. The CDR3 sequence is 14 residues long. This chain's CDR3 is CASSSIVAEETQYF. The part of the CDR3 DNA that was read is TGCGCCAGCAGCTCGATCGTGGCGGAAGAGACC.

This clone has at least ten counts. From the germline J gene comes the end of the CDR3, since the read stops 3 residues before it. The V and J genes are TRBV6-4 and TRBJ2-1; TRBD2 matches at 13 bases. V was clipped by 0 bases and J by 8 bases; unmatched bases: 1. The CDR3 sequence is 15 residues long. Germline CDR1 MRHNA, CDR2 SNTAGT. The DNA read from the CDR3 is TGTGCCAGCAGTGACTCGGGGACTAGCGGGGATGAG. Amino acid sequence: CASSDSGTSGDE. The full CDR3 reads CASSDSGTSGDEQFF.

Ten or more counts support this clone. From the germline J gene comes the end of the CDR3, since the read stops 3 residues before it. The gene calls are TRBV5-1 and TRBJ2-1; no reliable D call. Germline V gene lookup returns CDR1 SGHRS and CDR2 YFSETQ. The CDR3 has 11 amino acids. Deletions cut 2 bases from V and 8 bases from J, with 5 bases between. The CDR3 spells CASSFRDEQFF. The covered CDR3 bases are TGCGCCAGCAGCTTTAGGGATGAG.

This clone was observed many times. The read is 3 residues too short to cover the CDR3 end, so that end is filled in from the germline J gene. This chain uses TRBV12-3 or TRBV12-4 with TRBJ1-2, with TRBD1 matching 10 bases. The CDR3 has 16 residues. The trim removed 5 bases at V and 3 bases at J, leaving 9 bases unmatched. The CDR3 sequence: CASSPGGQGKDYGYTF. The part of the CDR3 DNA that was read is TGTGCCAGCAGTCCGGGGGGACAGGGGAAAGACTATGGC.